This TCR beta chain was sequenced for a study of Ad26.COV2.S vaccination and SARS-CoV-2 variants. Study-wide context: Into the muscle, Ad26.COV2.S was dosed once or twice, 56 days apart.

The CDR3 length is 16 residues. Germline loops: CDR1 LNHDA, CDR2 SQIVND (reference sequence). Trimming took 0 bases from V and 0 from J, leaving 12 bases between them. Indicated treatment: about 20 received Ad26.COV2.S at low or high dose, single or two shots; 5 received placebo; per-sample allocation not given. At day 63 after the first vaccine or placebo injection, samples were drawn. At a Boston site, the person donating was an adult of 18-55 years. What was given as vaccine was an Ad26 vector encoding Wuhan-strain SARS-CoV-2 spike. This table comes from immunoSEQ multiplex PCR, and its TCRdb copy is limited to in-frame clones, with some not included. The data show 350,000 to 500,000 clones, over 75% seen once.

The chain is built from TRBV19 and TRBJ2-7; no firm D call. This TCR came from a person between 18 and 59 years old who received the Ad26.COV2.S COVID-19 vaccine or a placebo. The sample consisted of peripheral blood, taken in a trial of Ad26.COV2.S vaccine versus placebo. The CDR3 sequence: CASSIEVGYSSYEQYF. Here the CDR3 DNA reads TGTGCCAGTAGTATAGAAGTTGGCTACAGCTCCTACGAGCAGTACTTC.